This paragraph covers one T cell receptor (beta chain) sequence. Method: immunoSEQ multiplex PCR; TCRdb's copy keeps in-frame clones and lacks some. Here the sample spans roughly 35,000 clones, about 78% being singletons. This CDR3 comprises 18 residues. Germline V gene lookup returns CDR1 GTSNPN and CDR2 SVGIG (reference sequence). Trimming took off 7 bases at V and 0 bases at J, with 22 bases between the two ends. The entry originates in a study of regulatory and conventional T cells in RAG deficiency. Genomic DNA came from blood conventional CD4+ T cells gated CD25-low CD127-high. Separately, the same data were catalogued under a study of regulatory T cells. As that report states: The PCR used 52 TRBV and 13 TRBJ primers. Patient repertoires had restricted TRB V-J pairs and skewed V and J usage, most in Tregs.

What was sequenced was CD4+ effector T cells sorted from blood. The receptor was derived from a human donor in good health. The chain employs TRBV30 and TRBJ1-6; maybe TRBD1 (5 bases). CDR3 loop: CASTQPGLRSSYNSPLHF. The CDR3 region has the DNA TGTGCCTCCACGCAACCGGGACTCAGGAGCTCCTATAATTCACCCCTCCACTTT.